The 5 T cell receptor beta chains below come from one sample, sequenced in a study of shared clonotypes between healthy human individuals. Only in-frame clones appear in the TCRdb table, and some are missing; sequencing was by immunoSEQ multiplex PCR. The sample has 1,400,000 or so clones; around 98.5% are singletons. The sample was naive CD4+ T cells sorted from blood. As to subset: CD45RA+ positively selected. The receptors come from a man younger than 45 in good health.

The chain couples TRBV29-1 to TRBJ1-4; D remains ambiguous. Trimming pared 2 bases from V and 17 bases from J, leaving 21 bases between. This CDR3 region has 13 residues. The V gene's germline CDR1 is SQVTM and CDR2 ANQGSEA. The CDR3, as DNA: TGCAGCGTTGAACGACCGGACGGCACGGGCTTCTTTTTT. Amino acids: CSVERPDGTGFFF.

The chain recombines TRBV10-3 with TRBJ1-1; no clear D gene. CDR3 length equals 13 residues. The V and J ends lost 3 bases and 7 bases respectively, with 12 bases between them. In germline, CDR1 is ENHRY, CDR2 SYGVKD. CDR3 sequence (DNA): TGTGCCATCAGTGATCGGACCGGTAGTGAAGCTTTCTTT. Protein: CAISDRTGSEAFF.

This clone came up once. The same CDR3 also results from other DNA sequences found in this sample. V is TRBV7-2 and J is TRBJ2-7; possible D gene TRBD1, 6 bases. This CDR3 comprises 14 residues. Trimming cost V 1 base and J 2 bases, with 9 bases left between them. Germline values: CDR1 SGHTA, CDR2 FQGNSA. CDR3 residues: CASSLVQGPYEQYF. CDR3 nucleotide sequence: TGTGCCAGCAGCTTAGTACAGGGACCCTACGAGCAGTACTTC.

The chain has TRBV6-5 and TRBJ2-1; 15 nucleotides agree with TRBD2. The J segment lost 9 bases and the V segment lost 8 bases, leaving 8 bases of the junction unmatched. Germline lookup yields CDR1 MNHEY and CDR2 SVGAGI. The CDR3 spans 15 residues. The CDR3 is CASGRGLAGGSEQFF. The CDR3 DNA reads TGTGCCAGCGGACGCGGACTAGCGGGAGGGAGTGAGCAGTTCTTC.

The chain has TRBV5-1 and TRBJ2-7; no reliable D call. Germline CDR1 and CDR2: SGHRS and YFSETQ. Deletions cut 4 bases from V and 2 bases from J, with 13 bases between. The CDR3 extends over 14 amino acids. This CDR3 is CASSPDAAPYEQYF. The CDR3 DNA is TGCGCCAGCAGCCCGGATGCGGCCCCCTACGAGCAGTACTTC.